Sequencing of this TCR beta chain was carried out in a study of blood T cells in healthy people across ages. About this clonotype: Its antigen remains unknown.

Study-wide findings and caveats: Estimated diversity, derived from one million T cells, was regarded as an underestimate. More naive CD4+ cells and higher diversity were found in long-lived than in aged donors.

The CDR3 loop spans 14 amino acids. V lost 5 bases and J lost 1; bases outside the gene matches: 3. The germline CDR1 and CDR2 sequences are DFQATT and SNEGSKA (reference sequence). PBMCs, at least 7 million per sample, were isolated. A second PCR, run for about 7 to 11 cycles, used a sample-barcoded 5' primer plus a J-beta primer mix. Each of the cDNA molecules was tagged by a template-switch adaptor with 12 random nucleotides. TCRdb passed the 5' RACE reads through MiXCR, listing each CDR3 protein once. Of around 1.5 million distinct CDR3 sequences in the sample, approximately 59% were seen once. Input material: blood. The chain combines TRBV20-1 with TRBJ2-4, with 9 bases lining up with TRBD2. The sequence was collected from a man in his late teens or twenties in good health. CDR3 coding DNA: TGCAGTGCTTCCGGGACTAGCGCCAAAAACATTCAGTACTTC. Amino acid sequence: CSASGTSAKNIQYF.